A single sample is the source of the 8 T cell receptor beta chains below, sequenced in a study of T cell changes during pregnancy in multiple sclerosis. Sequencing used immunoSEQ multiplex PCR; TCRdb keeps in-frame clones, though not all of them. This table holds fewer than 90,000 clones, roughly 93% found once. The source was peripheral blood, collected in the first trimester of pregnancy. The receptors originated from a female donor with multiple sclerosis, enrolled in a pregnancy study.

This clone was found a few times. The rearrangement uses TRBV19 and TRBJ1-2; TRBD1 is a possible D gene (6 bases). Germline V gene data show CDR1 as LNHDA and CDR2 as SQIVND (reference sequence). The CDR3 sequence is 14 residues long. The germline V and J ends were trimmed by 6 bases and 5 bases, with 16 bases remaining between them. The CDR3 loop is CASRGGQPSYGYTF. DNA of the CDR3: TGTGCCAGTAGGGGTGGACAGCCAAGTTATGGCTACACCTTC.

A single count supports this clone. The chain couples TRBV6-1 to TRBJ2-1; TRBD1 aligns across 7 bases. The length of the CDR3 is 14 residues. V shed 4 bases and J 8 bases; nucleotides not matched to a gene: 8. In germline, CDR1 is MNHNS, CDR2 SASEGT. Here the CDR3 reads CASSGDSYAHEQFF. As DNA, the CDR3 is TGTGCCAGCAGTGGGGACAGCTATGCCCATGAGCAGTTCTTC.

The rearrangement links TRBV9 to TRBJ2-5, with TRBD2 matching over 10 bases. CDR1 is SGDLS, CDR2 YYNGEE, per germline. The length of the CDR3 is 14 residues. J gave up 7 bases and V 2 bases, and 5 bases lay outside the gene matches. CDR3 nucleotide sequence: TGTGCCAGCAGCGTTACTAGCGGGGTAGGGACCCAGTACTTC. Translated: CASSVTSGVGTQYF. Based on the CDR3 plus reference TRBV9 and TRBJ2-5, the full variable domain is DSGVTQTPKHLITATGQRVTLRCSPRSGDLSVYWYQQSLDQGLQFLIQYYNGEERAKGNILERFSAQQFPDLHSELNLSSLELGDSALYFCASSVTSGVGTQYFGPGTRLLVL.

In DNA, the CDR3 is TGTGCCAGTAGAAATAGAGGAGGGTCGGATGGCTACACCTTC. The encoded protein is CASRNRGGSDGYTF. The J gene is TRBJ1-2, the V gene TRBV19; D not resolved. CDR3 length: 14 residues. The germline V and J ends were trimmed by 6 bases and 6 bases, with 17 bases remaining between them. The germline gives CDR1 LNHDA, CDR2 SQIVND (reference sequence).

This chain joins TRBV4-3 and TRBJ2-7; 8 bases match TRBD1. The germline CDR1 and CDR2 sequences are LGHNA and YSLEER. After removal of 1 base from V and 11 bases from J, the junction contained 7 bases not matched to a gene. The CDR3 has 13 residues. The CDR3 loop is CASSQGMDRVKYF. In DNA, the CDR3 is TGCGCCAGCAGCCAAGGAATGGACAGGGTGAAGTACTTC.

The V and J genes are TRBV15 and TRBJ2-1, with D perhaps matching TRBD2 (6 bases). CDR3 length equals 15 residues. Germline assignment: CDR1 LNHNV and CDR2 YYDKDF (reference sequence). V was cut by 2 bases and J by 7 bases, with 15 bases left in between. The CDR3 coding sequence is TGTGCCACCAGCAGACTGGGACTCCTTGGGAATGAGCAGTTCTTC. It is translated as CATSRLGLLGNEQFF.

The chain's CDR3 is CAISEGNTVPYQETQYF. DNA of the CDR3: TGTGCCATCAGTGAGGGTAATACAGTTCCGTACCAAGAGACCCAGTACTTC. J is TRBJ2-5 and V is TRBV10-3, with D hard to call. V gave up 2 bases and J gave up 0 bases, with 16 bases separating them. This CDR3 is 17 amino acids long. Germline values: CDR1 ENHRY, CDR2 SYGVKD.

The chain joins TRBV11-2 to TRBJ2-7; tentative D call: TRBD1 (5 bases). There are 13 residues in the CDR3. Germline loops: CDR1 SGHAT, CDR2 FQNNGV. V lost 6 bases to trimming and J lost 1 base, with 10 bases between them. The CDR3 loop reads CASRTDSSYEQYF. DNA for the CDR3: TGTGCCAGCAGAACCGACAGTTCCTACGAGCAGTACTTC.